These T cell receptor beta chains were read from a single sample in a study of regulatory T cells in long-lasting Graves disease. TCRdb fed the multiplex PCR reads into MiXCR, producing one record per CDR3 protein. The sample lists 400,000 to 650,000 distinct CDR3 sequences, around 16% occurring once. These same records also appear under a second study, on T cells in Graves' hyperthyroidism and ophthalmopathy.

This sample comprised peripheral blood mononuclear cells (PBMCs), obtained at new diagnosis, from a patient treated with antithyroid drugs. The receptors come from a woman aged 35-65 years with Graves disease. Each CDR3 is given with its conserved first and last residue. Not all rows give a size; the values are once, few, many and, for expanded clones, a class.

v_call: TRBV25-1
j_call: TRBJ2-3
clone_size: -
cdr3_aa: CASSSSRVTDTQYF

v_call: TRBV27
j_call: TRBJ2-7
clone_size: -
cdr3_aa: CASSSRPGGTTYEQYF

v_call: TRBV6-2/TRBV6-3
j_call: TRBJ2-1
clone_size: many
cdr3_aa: CASSENGVYEQFF

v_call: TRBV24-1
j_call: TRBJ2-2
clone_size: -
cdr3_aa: CATEVNGELFF

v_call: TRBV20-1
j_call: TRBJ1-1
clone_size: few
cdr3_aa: CSAADRVNTEAFF

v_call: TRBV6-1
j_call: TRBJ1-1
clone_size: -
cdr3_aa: CASSEGFKAFF

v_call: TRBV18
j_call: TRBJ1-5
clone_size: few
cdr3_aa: CASSPLGDSNQPQHF

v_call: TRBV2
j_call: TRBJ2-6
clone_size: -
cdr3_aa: CASSRQGEAGANVLTF

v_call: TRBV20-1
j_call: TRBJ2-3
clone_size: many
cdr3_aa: CSAIRDSTDTQYF

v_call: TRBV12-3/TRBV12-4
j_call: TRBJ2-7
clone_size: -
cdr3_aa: CASSLARPGAGSYEQYF

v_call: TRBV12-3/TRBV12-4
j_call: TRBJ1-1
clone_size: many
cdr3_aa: CASSLRGGGTEAFF

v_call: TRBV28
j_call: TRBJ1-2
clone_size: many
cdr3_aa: CASSLTAGENSYGYTF

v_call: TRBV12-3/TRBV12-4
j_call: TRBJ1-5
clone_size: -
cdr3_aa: CASKVGGYSNQPQHF

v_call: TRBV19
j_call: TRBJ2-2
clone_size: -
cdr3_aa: CASSKGLAGGTAGTGELFF